Listed here are 21 T cell receptor beta chains from one sample, sequenced in a study of cytomegalovirus exposure and HLA in healthy donors. PCR primers comprised 60 Vbeta and 13 Jbeta primers. Here immunoSEQ multiplex PCR was the method, and the copy in TCRdb shows in-frame clones only, minus some. The profile shows roughly 110,000 clones, 70% to 85% of them singletons. Specimen: PBMCs. These receptors were collected from a middle-aged woman in good health and CMV-seropositive.

This rearrangement joins TRBV4-1 to TRBJ1-2, with D possibly TRBD1 on 5 matching bases. The CDR3 has 18 amino acids. CDR1 is MGHRA, CDR2 YSYEKL, per germline. Trimming took 1 base from V and 4 from J, leaving 22 bases between them. CDR3 region: CASSQVVGGSRIGYGYTF. The CDR3 DNA is TGCGCCAGCAGCCAAGTTGTCGGGGGTTCGAGGATAGGCTATGGCTACACCTTC.

The chain links TRBV2 to TRBJ1-6; D is ambiguous. This CDR3 region has 14 residues. Trimming shortened V by 7 bases and J by 5 bases, and 12 bases separated the two germline ends. CDR1 is SNHLY and CDR2 is FYNNEI in the germline V gene. CDR3 in amino acids: CASKNERDNSPLHF. The CDR3, as DNA: TGTGCCAGCAAGAACGAGAGGGATAATTCACCCCTCCACTTT.

The chain has TRBV28 and TRBJ2-7; tentative D call: TRBD2 (7 bases). CDR1 and CDR2 from the germline V gene are MDHEN and SYDVKM. Trimming removed 5 bases at V and 1 base at J, with 18 bases between. The CDR3 runs to 16 residues. The CDR3: CASSPIGRGVSYEQYF. The CDR3, as DNA: TGTGCCAGCAGTCCCATTGGGAGGGGGGTTTCCTACGAGCAGTACTTC. The full variable domain, with the rest looked up from reference TRBV28 and TRBJ2-7, is DVKVTQSSRYLVKRTGEKVFLECVQDMDHENMFWYRQDPGLGLRLIYFSYDVKMKEKGDIPEGYSVSREKKERFSLILESASTNQTSMYLCASSPIGRGVSYEQYFGPGTRLTVT.

This clone occurred a few times. The chain carries TRBV6-1 and TRBJ2-6, with TRBD1 matching 8 bases. Germline V CDR1 and CDR2: MNHNS, SASEGT. The CDR3 contains 19 residues. V trimming: 3 bases; J trimming: 2 bases; junction bases outside the gene matches: 12. CDR3 DNA sequence: TGTGCCAGCAGTGATCCAGGGGGCTTTGAAATAGCTGGGGCCAACGTCCTGACTTTC. It specifies CASSDPGGFEIAGANVLTF.

The chain uses TRBV30 and TRBJ2-4, with TRBD1 as a possible D gene (6 bases). Germline CDR1 is GTSNPN and CDR2 is SVGIG (reference sequence). The CDR3 is made up of 13 amino acids. V was pared by 2 bases and J by 3 bases, with 8 bases between. The CDR3 DNA sequence: TGTGCCTGGAGTACAGGGTGCAAAAACATTCAGTACTTC. It encodes CAWSTGCKNIQYF.

The genes are TRBV7-2 and TRBJ2-1, with TRBD2 identical over 10 bases. This CDR3 region has 14 residues. Germline lookup yields CDR1 SGHTA and CDR2 FQGNSA. The trim removed 6 bases at V and 7 bases at J, leaving 6 bases unmatched. The CDR3 bases are TGTGCCAGCAGGACCAGCGGGGGGGGGAATGAGCAGTTCTTC. It codes for CASRTSGGGNEQFF.

This clone was observed a few times. J is TRBJ1-1 and V is TRBV9, with 7 bases fitting TRBD1. The V gene end was trimmed by 0 bases and the J gene end by 3 bases; junction bases not matched to a gene: 2. The V gene's germline CDR1 is SGDLS and CDR2 YYNGEE. CDR3 length: 14 amino acids. In DNA form, the CDR3 reads TGTGCCAGCAGCGTAGCTACAGGGGACACTGAAGCTTTCTTT. Translation: CASSVATGDTEAFF.

The chain couples TRBV11-3 to TRBJ2-1; tentatively, D is TRBD2 (5 bases). V was cut by 0 bases and J by 0 bases, with 21 bases left in between. The length of the CDR3 is 20 residues. Germline assignment: CDR1 SGHNT and CDR2 YENEEA. In DNA, the CDR3 is TGTGCCAGCAGCTTAGATCGGGGTTTCGGGAACTTGATCTCCTACAATGAGCAGTTCTTC. Translating it yields CASSLDRGFGNLISYNEQFF.

The chain joins TRBV10-3 to TRBJ2-2; 11 nucleotides line up with TRBD1. V was pared by 6 bases and J by 4 bases, with 4 bases of the junction left unmatched. There are 15 residues in the CDR3. The germline gives CDR1 ENHRY, CDR2 SYGVKD. The CDR3: CAISGQGAITGELFF. The CDR3 DNA follows: TGTGCCATCAGCGGACAGGGGGCAATCACCGGGGAGCTGTTTTTT.

The gene calls are TRBV7-3 and TRBJ2-5; D is perhaps TRBD1 (5 bases). Trimming pared 10 bases from V and 2 bases from J, leaving 17 bases between. This CDR3 has 14 residues. The germline V gene has CDR1 SGHTA and CDR2 FQGTGA. CDR3 sequence (DNA): TGTGCCACCAAGGGGTTTATTACGCAAGAGACCCAGTACTTC. The encoded protein is CATKGFITQETQYF.

This clone has a single count. The rearrangement links TRBV4-1 to TRBJ1-1, with no clear D. In germline, CDR1 is MGHRA, CDR2 YSYEKL. V was trimmed by 1 base and J by 5 bases, leaving 11 bases between them. The CDR3 totals 14 residues. This chain's CDR3 is CASSQAGGRTEAFF. The CDR3 DNA is TGCGCCAGCAGCCAAGCGGGAGGGAGGACTGAAGCTTTCTTT.

This clone was detected once. V and J are TRBV13 and TRBJ2-5; TRBD2 agrees at 8 bases. Germline V gene data show CDR1 as PRHDT and CDR2 as FYEKMQ (reference sequence). Trimming cost V 8 bases and J 4 bases; bases outside gene matches: 12. This CDR3 region has 15 residues. CDR3 amino acids: CASGRGSGGVETQYF. The CDR3 bases are TGTGCCAGCGGACGGGGTTCGGGAGGGGTAGAGACCCAGTACTTC.

The gene calls are TRBV2 and TRBJ2-4; the match to TRBD2 covers 12 bases. This CDR3 is 17 amino acids long. V shed 3 bases, J shed 1 base, and the junction held 4 bases outside the gene matches. CDR1 is SNHLY, CDR2 FYNNEI, per germline. The CDR3: CASSDLAGGPAKNIQYF. The CDR3 DNA sequence: TGTGCCAGCAGTGATCTAGCGGGAGGGCCGGCCAAAAACATTCAGTACTTC.

The V and J genes are TRBV28 and TRBJ2-2; 7 bases are a match to TRBD1. With 6 bases clipped from V and 1 base from J, the junction kept 8 bases outside the gene matches. CDR3 length: 16 residues. Germline CDR1 reads MDHEN; CDR2 reads SYDVKM. The CDR3 sequence is CASSPARTGNTGELFF. The CDR3 nucleotides are TGTGCCAGCAGCCCCGCCCGGACAGGGAACACCGGGGAGCTGTTTTTT.

The chain links TRBV5-1 to TRBJ2-1, with 7 bases lining up with TRBD2. The germline V gene encodes CDR1 SGHRS and CDR2 YFSETQ. Trimming removed 0 bases from V and 0 bases from J; junction bases left unmatched: 3. This CDR3 has 16 amino acids. The CDR3 sequence: CASSLEGGSSYNEQFF. For the CDR3, the DNA is TGCGCCAGCAGCTTGGAGGGCGGGAGCTCCTACAATGAGCAGTTCTTC. Full variable domain (remainder filled in from reference TRBV5-1 and TRBJ2-1): KAGVTQTPRYLIKTRGQQVTLSCSPISGHRSVSWYQQTPGQGLQFLFEYFSETQRNKGNFPGRFSGRQFSNSRSEMNVSTLELGDSALYLCASSLEGGSSYNEQFFGPGTRLTVL.

The chain uses TRBV5-6 and TRBJ1-4, with TRBD1 as a possible D gene (6 bases). Trimming took off 0 bases at V and 0 bases at J, with 12 bases between the two ends. CDR1 SGHDT and CDR2 YYEEEE come from the germline V gene. The CDR3 is 17 amino acids. The DNA of the CDR3 is TGTGCCAGCAGCTTGGTCCAGGGGAGCGCAACTAATGAAAAACTGTTTTTT. This gives the protein CASSLVQGSATNEKLFF.

This clone was picked up one time. The chain uses TRBV15 and TRBJ2-7; 8 positions agree with TRBD1. Germline CDR1 is LNHNV and CDR2 is YYDKDF (reference sequence). This CDR3 comprises 16 residues. The J segment lost 4 bases and the V segment lost 0 bases, leaving 8 bases of the junction unmatched. CDR3 protein: CATSRDSGQEIYEQYF. The CDR3 nucleotides read TGTGCCACCAGCAGAGATTCGGGACAGGAGATTTACGAGCAGTACTTC.

The V gene is TRBV7-6, the J gene TRBJ2-3; D unclear. V dropped 4 bases and J dropped 0 bases, with 11 bases sitting between them. CDR1 and CDR2 (germline): SGHVS, FNYEAQ. The CDR3 sequence is 15 residues long. DNA for the CDR3: TGTGCCAGCAGCTCTAATCCGTCTAGCACAGATACGCAGTATTTT. This codes for CASSSNPSSTDTQYF.

The chain uses TRBV5-6 and TRBJ1-6; D uncertain. V dropped 2 bases and J dropped 6 bases, with 9 bases sitting between them. This CDR3 spans 14 amino acids. Germline V gene lookup returns CDR1 SGHDT and CDR2 YYEEEE. In DNA form, the CDR3 reads TGTGCCAGCAGCTTTGGCAATCGTAATTCACCCCTCCACTTT. Amino acid sequence: CASSFGNRNSPLHF.

The V and J genes are TRBV7-2 and TRBJ1-2; 7 nucleotides match TRBD1. Germline V gene sequence: CDR1 SGHTA, CDR2 FQGNSA. The length of the CDR3 is 12 residues. The V segment lost 5 bases and the J segment 8 bases; nucleotides outside the gene matches: 5. CDR3 sequence reads: CASSLRRGGYTF. Written as DNA, the CDR3 is TGTGCCAGCAGCCTCCGCAGGGGGGGCTACACCTTC.

The chain has TRBV5-1 and TRBJ2-1; 8 bases align to TRBD1. Looked up from germline, CDR1 is SGHRS and CDR2 is YFSETQ. The CDR3 spans 15 residues. Germline trimming cut 5 bases from V and 1 base from J; bases unmatched to any gene: 5. In DNA form, the CDR3 reads TGCGCCAGCAGAGATCACAGGGGGTCCTACAATGAGCAGTTCTTC. This encodes CASRDHRGSYNEQFF.